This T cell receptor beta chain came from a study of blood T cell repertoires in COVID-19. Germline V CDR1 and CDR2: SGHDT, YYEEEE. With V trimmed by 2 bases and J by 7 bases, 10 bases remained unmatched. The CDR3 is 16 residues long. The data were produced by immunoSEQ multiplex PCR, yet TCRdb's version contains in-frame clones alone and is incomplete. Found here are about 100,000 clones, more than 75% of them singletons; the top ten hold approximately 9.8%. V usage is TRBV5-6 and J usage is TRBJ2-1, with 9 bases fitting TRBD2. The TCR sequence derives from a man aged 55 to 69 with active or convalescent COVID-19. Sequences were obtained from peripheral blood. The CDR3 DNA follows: TGTGCCAGCAGCTTTAGGGTACTAGCGGGTTCTAATGAGCAGTTCTTC. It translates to CASSFRVLAGSNEQFF.